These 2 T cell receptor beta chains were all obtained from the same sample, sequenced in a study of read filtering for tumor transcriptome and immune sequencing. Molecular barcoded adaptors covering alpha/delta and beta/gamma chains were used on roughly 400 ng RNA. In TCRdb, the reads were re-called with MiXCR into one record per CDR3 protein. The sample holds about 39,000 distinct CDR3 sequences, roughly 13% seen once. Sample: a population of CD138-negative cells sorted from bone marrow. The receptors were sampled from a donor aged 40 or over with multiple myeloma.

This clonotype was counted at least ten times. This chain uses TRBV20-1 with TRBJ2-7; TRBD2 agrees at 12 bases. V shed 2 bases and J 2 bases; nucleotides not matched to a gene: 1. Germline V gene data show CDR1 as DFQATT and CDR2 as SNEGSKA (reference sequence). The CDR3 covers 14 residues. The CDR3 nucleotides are TGCAGTGCTAGACTAGCGGGAGGGCCCTACGAGCAGTACTTC. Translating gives CSARLAGGPYEQYF.

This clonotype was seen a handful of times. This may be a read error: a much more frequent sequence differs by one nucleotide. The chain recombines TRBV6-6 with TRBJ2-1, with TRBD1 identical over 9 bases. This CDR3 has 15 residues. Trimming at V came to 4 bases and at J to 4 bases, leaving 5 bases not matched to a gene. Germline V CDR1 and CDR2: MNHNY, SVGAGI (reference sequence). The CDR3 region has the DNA TGTGCCAGCAGTTCCCTCGACAGGGGGTACAATGAGCAGTTCTTC. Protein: CASSSLDRGYNEQFF.